This T cell receptor (beta chain) emerged from a study of blood T cells in healthy people across ages. The wider study: Per two T cells, about one barcoded beta molecule was captured through template switching.

Every donor gave 9.5 to 10 milliliters of peripheral blood. Then a second PCR, running about 7 to 11 cycles, was carried out with a sample-barcoded 5' primer and a J-beta primer mix. Each sample yielded at least 2.5 million CDR3-containing paired-end reads. From the 5' RACE reads, TCRdb called clonotypes with MiXCR, one entry per CDR3 protein. Altogether roughly 1,700,000 distinct CDR3 sequences are present, over 25% being singletons, with the ten largest covering roughly 8.2%. For this clonotype: What it recognizes is unknown.

Notes on the study in general: Comparison with aged donors showed that long-lived donors had more naive CD4+ cells and higher diversity.

Sequenced input: blood. The sequence came from a woman under 40 in good health.

The chain's CDR3 is CASSSDLSWGTEAFF. CDR3 bases: TGTGCCAGCAGCTCCGACCTCTCCTGGGGCACTGAAGCTTTCTTT. This sequence joins TRBV7-9 and TRBJ1-1, with no clear D. Germline CDR1 and CDR2: SEHNR and FQNEAQ (reference sequence). V was clipped by 4 bases and J by 4 bases, with 16 bases between them. The CDR3 extends over 15 amino acids.